Shown below are 30 T cell receptor beta chains from a single sample sequenced in a study of T cell repertoires in cytomegalovirus infection. TCRdb fed the reads into MiXCR, producing one record per CDR3 protein. The sample carries around 630,000 distinct CDR3 sequences, about 24% recorded once. Sequences were obtained from CD8+ T cells from PBMCs. The receptors shown here come from a human donor in good health (CMV status not recorded). Some clones in this sample may be carry-over from other donors' samples.

The V gene is TRBV5-5, the J gene TRBJ2-2; TRBD1 matches at 10 bases. Germline V CDR1 and CDR2: SGHKS, YYEKEE (reference sequence). V gave up 4 bases and J gave up 7 bases; unmatched junction bases: 13. This CDR3 has 17 amino acids. Here the CDR3 DNA reads TGTGCCAGCAGCGTGACCGGGACAGGGGAAATAGGCGGGGAGCTGTTTTTT. It translates to CASSVTGTGEIGGELFF.

The gene calls are TRBV6-5 and TRBJ1-1; tentatively, D is TRBD1 (6 bases). The CDR3 consists of 15 residues. CDR1 is MNHEY, CDR2 SVGAGI, per germline. V lost 6 bases and J 7 bases, leaving 21 bases between the germline ends. CDR3 sequence reads: CASRAFSHRDNEAFF. CDR3 coding DNA: TGTGCCAGCAGGGCGTTTTCCCACAGGGATAATGAAGCTTTCTTT.

In this sample, this clonotype turned up a few times. The CDR3 protein is CASSYSNGGVSYNEQFF. The CDR3 DNA reads TGTGCCAGCAGTTACTCGAACGGAGGGGTGTCCTACAATGAGCAGTTCTTC. This chain connects TRBV6-5 to TRBJ2-1; D is perhaps TRBD2 (6 bases). The CDR3 has 17 amino acids. Germline V gives CDR1 MNHEY, CDR2 SVGAGI. Trimming removed 0 bases at V and 1 base at J, with 13 bases between.

The chain is built from TRBV28 and TRBJ1-5, with 7 bases matching TRBD1. The CDR3 is 15 amino acids. The trim removed 6 bases at V and 0 bases at J, leaving 5 bases unmatched. Germline lookup yields CDR1 MDHEN and CDR2 SYDVKM. The CDR3 DNA sequence: TGTGCCAGCAGACCCTCAGGGGGTAGCAATCAGCCCCAGCATTTT. Its translation: CASRPSGGSNQPQHF. Complete variable domain (other parts from reference TRBV28 and TRBJ1-5): DVKVTQSSRYLVKRTGEKVFLECVQDMDHENMFWYRQDPGLGLRLIYFSYDVKMKEKGDIPEGYSVSREKKERFSLILESASTNQTSMYLCASRPSGGSNQPQHFGDGTRLSIL.

This clonotype was found many times. This chain links TRBV11-2 with TRBJ1-6; D is possibly TRBD1 (5 bases). V was cut by 1 base and J by 5 bases, with 12 bases left in between. CDR3 length equals 16 residues. From germline, CDR1 is SGHAT and CDR2 FQNNGV. The CDR3 loop reads CASSLGGVGDNSPLHF. As DNA, the CDR3 is TGTGCCAGCAGCTTAGGAGGGGTCGGGGATAATTCACCCCTCCACTTT.

About this clonotype itself: This may arise from a read error, as a much more abundant clone is one base away. The chain has TRBV7-9 and TRBJ2-7, with D perhaps TRBD2 (6 bases). The CDR3 length is 15 residues. The germline V gene encodes CDR1 SEHNR and CDR2 FQNEAQ (reference sequence). The DNA for the CDR3 is TGTGTCAGCAGCTGGTCGGCGGGAAACTCCTACGAGCAGTACTTC. Translation gives CVSSWSAGNSYEQYF.

The V call is TRBV10-3, the J call TRBJ2-7; D is perhaps TRBD2 (7 bases). This CDR3 spans 15 amino acids. V gave up 6 bases and J gave up 1 base, with 16 bases separating them. Germline V gene lookup returns CDR1 ENHRY and CDR2 SYGVKD. The CDR3 reads CAIRREGGGSYEQYF. The DNA for the CDR3 is TGTGCCATCAGGAGGGAGGGAGGGGGTTCCTACGAGCAGTACTTC.

The chain is built from TRBV7-2 and TRBJ2-2; the D is unclear. CDR1 is SGHTA and CDR2 is FQGNSA in the germline V gene. There are 12 residues in the CDR3. Trimming stripped 5 bases from V and 5 bases from J, with 6 bases between. CDR3 DNA: TGTGCCAGCAGCCCTCAGACCGGGGAGCTGTTTTTT. Translating gives CASSPQTGELFF.

This clonotype was picked up a small number of times. This chain joins TRBV6-5 and TRBJ2-1; possibly TRBD1 for D (5 bases). The CDR3 is 13 amino acids. V was clipped by 10 bases and J by 9 bases, with 19 bases between them. Germline V gene lookup returns CDR1 MNHEY and CDR2 SVGAGI. The CDR3 coding sequence is TGTGCCACGACGGTCCTTCAAAGGGGTGAGCAGTTCTTC. This encodes CATTVLQRGEQFF.

This sequence joins TRBV2 and TRBJ2-7; no firm D call. The CDR3 covers 13 residues. With 6 bases removed from V and 3 bases from J, the gap between germline ends came to 12 bases. Germline CDR1 is SNHLY and CDR2 is FYNNEI. The CDR3: CASRDPRLYEQYF. In nucleotides, the CDR3 is TGTGCCAGCAGGGACCCTAGGCTCTACGAGCAGTACTTC.

This clonotype was recorded at least ten times. The J gene is TRBJ1-1, the V gene TRBV7-9, with TRBD1 matching over 10 bases. Germline lookup yields CDR1 SEHNR and CDR2 FQNEAQ (reference sequence). V was pared by 5 bases and J by 5 bases, with 8 bases of the junction left unmatched. This CDR3 is 15 amino acids long. As DNA, the CDR3 is TGTGCCAGCAGCAGCGGGACAGGGGCAGGGACTGAAGCTTTCTTT. Translated, it gives CASSSGTGAGTEAFF.

V usage is TRBV5-5 and J usage is TRBJ1-2; D gene uncertain. This CDR3 comprises 12 residues. Germline V CDR1 and CDR2: SGHKS, YYEKEE (reference sequence). The V end lost 1 base, the J end lost 7 bases, and 8 bases lay between the germline ends. Here the CDR3 reads CASSLTGFGYTF. DNA for the CDR3: TGTGCCAGCAGCTTGACGGGGTTTGGCTACACCTTC.

Many counts were recorded for this clonotype. The rearrangement joins TRBV19 to TRBJ1-1; D is unresolved. The germline gives CDR1 LNHDA, CDR2 SQIVND (reference sequence). This CDR3 contains 14 residues. Between the trimmed V and J ends, which lost 4 bases and 4 bases, there was a span of 13 bases. The CDR3 coding sequence is TGTGCCAGTAGTACCCACAGCCCCCGCACTGAAGCTTTCTTT. It is translated as CASSTHSPRTEAFF.

The sample holds many counts of this clonotype. V gene TRBV7-9 combines with J gene TRBJ2-1; possibly TRBD1 or TRBD2 for D (6 bases each). Trimming took off 1 base at V and 15 bases at J, with 10 bases between the two ends. Germline CDR1 and CDR2: SEHNR and FQNEAQ (reference sequence). The CDR3 length is 11 residues. CDR3 amino acids: CASSLEGGRFF. The CDR3 coding sequence is TGTGCCAGCAGCTTAGAGGGGGGAAGGTTCTTC. The full variable domain, rest sourced from reference TRBV7-9 and TRBJ2-1, is DTGVSQNPRHKITKRGQNVTFRCDPISEHNRLYWYRQTLGQGPEFLTYFQNEAQLEKSRLLSDRFSAERPKGSFSTLEIQRTEQGDSAMYLCASSLEGGRFFGPGTRLTVL.

This clonotype showed up just a few times. The chain combines TRBV28 with TRBJ2-1; TRBD2 matches 12 bases. This CDR3 spans 22 amino acids. V was clipped by 2 bases and J by 2 bases; unmatched bases: 19. From germline, CDR1 is MDHEN and CDR2 SYDVKM. CDR3: CASSLDGTVLRTSGNTYNEQFF. Here the CDR3 DNA reads TGTGCCAGCAGTTTAGACGGGACCGTTCTCCGGACTAGCGGGAACACCTACAATGAGCAGTTCTTC.

This clonotype was observed a few times. This chain links TRBV4-2 with TRBJ2-1; D ambiguous. Germline V CDR1 and CDR2: LGHNA, YNFKEQ. The CDR3 consists of 16 residues. Trimming took off 0 bases at V and 0 bases at J, with 9 bases between the two ends. CDR3 region: CASSQDMVNSYNEQFF. In DNA, the CDR3 is TGTGCCAGCAGCCAAGATATGGTGAACTCCTACAATGAGCAGTTCTTC.

About this clonotype: Given a much more abundant clone one base away, this may be a read error. V gene TRBV7-6 combines with J gene TRBJ1-1, with TRBD1 identical over 8 bases. Per germline, CDR1 SGHVS and CDR2 FNYEAQ. The CDR3 length is 12 residues. The CDR3 protein is CVSSRGTGEAFF. The CDR3 DNA reads TGTGTCAGCAGCCGCGGGACAGGAGAAGCTTTCTTT.

The genes are TRBV11-2 and TRBJ2-7; D remains ambiguous. This CDR3 is built from 13 residues. Trimming removed 3 bases from V and 5 bases from J, with 11 bases in between. From germline, CDR1 is SGHAT and CDR2 FQNNGV. CDR3 loop: CASSFVGMHEQYF. DNA of the CDR3: TGTGCCAGCAGCTTTGTAGGGATGCACGAGCAGTACTTC.

This clonotype has at least ten counts. This chain connects TRBV7-8 to TRBJ1-1; a possible D gene is TRBD1 (5 bases). V lost 6 bases and J lost 8, with 13 bases in between. From germline, CDR1 is SGHVS and CDR2 FQNEAQ. The CDR3 runs to 12 residues. CDR3 bases: TGTGCCAGCAGTCAACCAGGGACCGAAGCTTTCTTT. It codes for CASSQPGTEAFF.

In this sample, this clonotype turned up a few times. The rearrangement uses TRBV7-9 and TRBJ2-7, with a possible D match to TRBD2 (6 bases). The CDR3 has 16 residues. Germline V gene data show CDR1 as SEHNR and CDR2 as FQNEAQ (reference sequence). Trimming left V 0 bases short and J 3 bases short, with 15 bases between. The DNA of the CDR3 is TGTGCCAGCAGCTTAGCAGGTGGGGGGAAGGACTACGAGCAGTACTTC. Amino acids: CASSLAGGGKDYEQYF.

This clonotype was seen a few times. V gene TRBV19 combines with J gene TRBJ2-7; 8 nucleotides align to TRBD2. V lost 5 bases, J lost 2 bases, and 5 bases stayed unmatched. Germline V gene data show CDR1 as LNHDA and CDR2 as SQIVND (reference sequence). The CDR3 sequence is 14 residues long. The CDR3, as DNA: TGTGCCAGTAGTTTTGGACTAGCAGCCTACGAGCAGTACTTC. This codes for CASSFGLAAYEQYF.

This chain joins TRBV4-2 and TRBJ2-5; 10 nucleotides match TRBD2. This CDR3 is built from 12 residues. In germline, CDR1 is LGHNA, CDR2 YNFKEQ. The V segment lost 0 bases and the J segment 14 bases; nucleotides outside the gene matches: 3. The CDR3 region is CASSQDGTSAYF. In DNA, the CDR3 is TGTGCCAGCAGCCAAGATGGGACTAGCGCCTACTTC.

This chain connects TRBV11-2 to TRBJ2-2, with D maybe TRBD2 (5 bases). CDR1 and CDR2 from the germline V gene are SGHAT and FQNNGV. Trimming cost V 0 bases and J 0 bases, with 8 bases left between them. This CDR3 comprises 16 residues. Here the CDR3 reads CASSLDWGANTGELFF. The CDR3 DNA reads TGTGCCAGCAGCTTAGATTGGGGAGCGAACACCGGGGAGCTGTTTTTT.

The V and J genes are TRBV20-1 and TRBJ2-3; 11 bases fit TRBD2. Germline values: CDR1 DFQATT, CDR2 SNEGSKA (reference sequence). The CDR3 totals 17 residues. V was clipped by 3 bases and J by 3 bases; unmatched bases: 11. The CDR3 is CSARPPGLAALTDTQYF. The DNA of the CDR3 is TGCAGTGCTAGGCCTCCGGGACTAGCGGCTCTTACAGATACGCAGTATTTT.

The sample holds a few counts of this clonotype. The J gene is TRBJ1-2, the V gene TRBV29-1, with D possibly matching TRBD1 (6 bases). The V gene lost 0 bases and the J gene lost 4 bases, with 15 bases spanning the gap. CDR3 size: 15 residues. The germline gives CDR1 SQVTM, CDR2 ANQGSEA. CDR3 region: CSVEDRWGPTYGYTF. In nucleotides, the CDR3 is TGCAGCGTTGAAGATCGGTGGGGGCCGACCTATGGCTACACCTTC. The full variable domain, in which reference TRBV29-1 and TRBJ1-2 provide the parts outside the CDR3, is SAVISQKPSRDICQRGTSLTIQCQVDSQVTMMFWYRQQPGQSLTLIATANQGSEATYESGFVIDKFPISRPNLTFSTLTVSNMSPEDSSIYLCSVEDRWGPTYGYTFGSGTRLTVV.

This clonotype was found many times. This chain joins TRBV7-9 and TRBJ1-1; D gene uncertain. Trimming stripped 3 bases from V and 6 bases from J, with 11 bases between. The CDR3 length is 13 residues. CDR1 is SEHNR and CDR2 is FQNEAQ in the germline V gene (reference sequence). The CDR3 sequence is CASSFSSGPEAFF. The DNA for the CDR3 is TGTGCCAGCAGCTTCTCGTCTGGACCTGAAGCTTTCTTT.

This chain links TRBV4-2 with TRBJ2-1; 9 bases map to TRBD2. The V segment lost 0 bases and the J segment 10 bases; nucleotides outside the gene matches: 10. CDR1 is LGHNA, CDR2 YNFKEQ, per germline. CDR3 length equals 16 residues. This CDR3 reads CASSQDGSSGVGEQFF. The CDR3 DNA is TGTGCCAGCAGCCAAGATGGGTCTAGCGGGGTAGGCGAGCAGTTCTTC.

This rearrangement joins TRBV12-3 or TRBV12-4 to TRBJ2-2; D is unclear. The CDR3 is made up of 14 amino acids. The V end was cut by 4 bases, the J end by 8 bases, with 14 bases between. Here the CDR3 reads CASSWAGVTGELFF. The CDR3 region has the DNA TGTGCCAGCAGTTGGGCAGGTGTCACAGGGGAGCTGTTTTTT.

There are a few counts of this clonotype. This chain links TRBV20-1 with TRBJ2-7, with D perhaps matching TRBD1 or TRBD2 (5 bases each). The CDR3 has 13 residues. V shed 6 bases and J shed 3 bases, with 15 bases lying between them. Looked up from germline, CDR1 is DFQATT and CDR2 is SNEGSKA (reference sequence). The CDR3 DNA reads as TGCAGTGCGCCGGGACCCATAGTCTACGAGCAGTACTTC. It is translated as CSAPGPIVYEQYF.

The rearrangement uses TRBV24-1 and TRBJ1-5, with no clear D. The CDR3 has 14 residues. In germline, CDR1 is KGHDR, CDR2 SFDVKD. V lost 0 bases, J lost 7 bases, and 9 bases lay in between. The CDR3 loop is CATSDLENKQPQHF. In DNA form, the CDR3 reads TGTGCCACCAGTGATTTGGAGAATAAGCAGCCCCAGCATTTT.